The 20 T cell receptor beta chains in this list originate from one sample, sequenced in a study of blood T cell repertoires in COVID-19. This table comes from immunoSEQ multiplex PCR, and its TCRdb copy is limited to in-frame clones, with some not included. The sample carries 300,000 to 350,000 clones, 75% to 90% recorded once. The sequencing sample was made of peripheral blood. These receptors all stem from a woman in her twenties or thirties with COVID-19, enrolled during active disease.

The chain couples TRBV10-3 to TRBJ1-1; D perhaps matches TRBD1 (6 bases). The CDR3 is made up of 13 amino acids. With 9 bases removed from V and 0 bases from J, the gap between germline ends came to 11 bases. Germline V gene sequence: CDR1 ENHRY, CDR2 SYGVKD. The chain's CDR3 is CAMRTDLNTEAFF. The CDR3 DNA reads as TGTGCCATGAGGACAGACTTGAACACTGAAGCTTTCTTT.

V is TRBV19 and J is TRBJ1-2; tentatively, D is TRBD1 (5 bases). Trimming removed 8 bases at V and 0 bases at J, with 13 bases between. CDR3 size: 14 residues. The germline V gene has CDR1 LNHDA and CDR2 SQIVND (reference sequence). Here the CDR3 reads CASAQGQTNYGYTF. The DNA for the CDR3 is TGTGCCAGTGCTCAGGGTCAAACTAACTATGGCTACACCTTC.

V is TRBV4-1 and J is TRBJ1-2, with no clear D. The germline gives CDR1 MGHRA, CDR2 YSYEKL. Trimming removed 3 bases from V and 8 bases from J, with 13 bases in between. This CDR3 comprises 13 residues. CDR3 sequence reads: CASSQEGAGGYTF. CDR3 DNA: TGCGCCAGCAGCCAGGAGGGCGCGGGGGGCTACACCTTC.

The genes are TRBV7-2 and TRBJ2-3, with 7 positions matching TRBD2. Germline CDR1 reads SGHTA; CDR2 reads FQGNSA. J lost 2 bases, V lost 3 bases, and 2 bases had no gene match. The CDR3 extends over 14 amino acids. The CDR3 sequence is CASSLAGDTDTQYF. The DNA of the CDR3 is TGTGCCAGCAGCTTGGCGGGAGACACAGATACGCAGTATTTT.

This clone was found a few times. The chain recombines TRBV6-2 or TRBV6-3 with TRBJ2-1; no clear D gene. CDR3 length: 16 residues. Germline V gene lookup returns CDR1 MNHEY and CDR2 SVGEGT. Trimming shortened V by 2 bases and J by 5 bases, and 16 bases separated the two germline ends. The CDR3: CASSYLLERYHNEQFF. The CDR3 DNA sequence: TGTGCCAGCAGTTACCTCCTAGAGAGGTACCACAATGAGCAGTTCTTC.

This clone has just one count. The chain employs TRBV18 and TRBJ1-2, with D possibly being TRBD1 (6 bases). Trimming left V 2 bases short and J 1 base short, with 11 bases between. Germline values: CDR1 KGHSH, CDR2 LQKENI. The CDR3 has 15 residues. CDR3 region: CASSPGDILNYGYTF. Here the CDR3 DNA reads TGTGCCAGCTCACCAGGGGACATCCTTAACTATGGCTACACCTTC.

With regard to this clone: Because the CDR3's place on the DNA is in doubt, the DNA is left out and the CDR3 is given as listed by TCRdb. This rearrangement joins TRBV21-1 to TRBJ1-5; TRBD1, as called in the table, went unchecked against the DNA. TRBV21-1 is a pseudogene locus. Inclusive of both ends, the CDR3 amounts to 17 amino acids. CDR3 protein: CASSKDFGQGAYQPQHF.

This clone was seen more than once but under ten times. The V gene is TRBV28, the J gene TRBJ2-1; maybe TRBD2 (5 bases). Germline V gene sequence: CDR1 MDHEN, CDR2 SYDVKM. The CDR3 loop spans 15 amino acids. The germline V and J ends were trimmed by 7 bases and 2 bases, with 15 bases remaining between them. The CDR3: CASTLGSSPYNEQFF. The CDR3 nucleotides are TGTGCCAGCACCCTGGGGAGTTCGCCCTACAATGAGCAGTTCTTC.

CDR3 sequence reads: CASGLVLWAQVSNQPQHF. DNA of the CDR3: TGTGCTAGTGGTTTGGTACTTTGGGCCCAGGTCAGCAATCAGCCCCAGCATTTT. The chain carries TRBV12-5 and TRBJ1-5; D unclear. Trimming removed 0 bases at V and 1 base at J, with 16 bases between. Germline V CDR1 and CDR2: LGHNT, FRNRAP. The CDR3 consists of 18 residues.

The V gene is TRBV18, the J gene TRBJ2-3; TRBD1 aligns across 10 bases. This CDR3 comprises 16 residues. Germline V gene sequence: CDR1 KGHSH, CDR2 LQKENI. Trimming at V came to 3 bases and at J to 3 bases, leaving 6 bases not matched to a gene. The CDR3 protein is CASSPRQGAGTDTQYF. The CDR3, as DNA: TGTGCCAGCTCACCCCGACAGGGGGCCGGGACAGATACGCAGTATTTT. The full variable domain, its missing parts supplied by reference TRBV18 and TRBJ2-3, is NAGVMQNPRHLVRRRGQEARLRCSPMKGHSHVYWYRQLPEEGLKFMVYLQKENIIDESGMPKERFSAEFPKEGPSILRIQQVVRGDSAAYFCASSPRQGAGTDTQYFGPGTRLTVL.

The chain couples TRBV5-6 to TRBJ2-5; 9 nucleotides line up with TRBD1. From germline, CDR1 is SGHDT and CDR2 YYEEEE. The CDR3 spans 16 residues. V was clipped by 0 bases and J by 4 bases; unmatched bases: 7. The CDR3 bases are TGTGCCAGCAGCTTGGACAGGGGGCGTTCATTAGAGACCCAGTACTTC. Residues: CASSLDRGRSLETQYF.

The chain is built from TRBV27 and TRBJ2-7, with a weak D call TRBD1 (5 bases). CDR3 length: 12 amino acids. With 8 bases removed from V and 5 bases from J, the gap between germline ends came to 13 bases. Germline V gene sequence: CDR1 MNHEY, CDR2 SMNVEV (reference sequence). The CDR3 DNA reads TGTGCCAGCGGATCAGGGTTACACGAGCAGTACTTC. This gives the protein CASGSGLHEQYF.

The chain carries TRBV4-2 and TRBJ2-7, with TRBD2 matching over 12 bases. Looked up from germline, CDR1 is LGHNA and CDR2 is YNFKEQ. The CDR3 loop spans 16 amino acids. V shed 4 bases and J 6 bases; nucleotides not matched to a gene: 10. The CDR3 nucleotides are TGTGCCAGCAGCCCTGGACTAGCGGGACGTTCGGTCGAGCAGTACTTC. Translated: CASSPGLAGRSVEQYF.

The rearrangement uses TRBV6-6 and TRBJ1-1; the D is unclear. The CDR3 totals 13 residues. The germline V and J ends were trimmed by 0 bases and 6 bases, with 8 bases remaining between them. CDR1 is MNHNY and CDR2 is SVGAGI in the germline V gene (reference sequence). The CDR3 region is CASSYSTFPEAFF. In DNA form, the CDR3 reads TGTGCCAGCAGTTACTCGACATTCCCTGAAGCTTTCTTT.

The genes are TRBV5-1 and TRBJ1-2; no definite D call. There are 13 residues in the CDR3. In germline, CDR1 is SGHRS, CDR2 YFSETQ. V gave up 3 bases and J gave up 8 bases, with 14 bases separating them. This CDR3 reads CASSSFLSSGYTF. DNA for the CDR3: TGCGCCAGCAGCTCGTTCCTCAGTTCGGGCTACACCTTC.

This sequence joins TRBV6-2 or TRBV6-3 and TRBJ2-2; 9 nucleotides align to TRBD2. The CDR3 is 16 amino acids. Trimming removed 0 bases from V and 3 bases from J; junction bases left unmatched: 2. Germline CDR1 MNHEY, CDR2 SVGEGT. DNA of the CDR3: TGTGCCAGCAGTTACTCGGTAGCGGGGGACACCGGGGAGCTGTTTTTT. It yields the protein CASSYSVAGDTGELFF.

V gene TRBV14 combines with J gene TRBJ2-1; the D gene is possibly TRBD1 (6 bases). From germline, CDR1 is SGHDN and CDR2 FVKESK. V was cut by 1 base and J by 4 bases, with 14 bases left in between. There are 16 residues in the CDR3. CDR3 amino acids: CASSQVAGVNYNEQFF. CDR3 DNA: TGTGCCAGCAGCCAAGTTGCAGGGGTGAATTACAATGAGCAGTTCTTC.

The CDR3 loop is CASSTAASQFF. The DNA of the CDR3 is TGTGCCAGTAGTACCGCGGCATCGCAGTTCTTC. The chain uses TRBV19 and TRBJ2-1; D call uncertain. The CDR3 contains 11 residues. V dropped 4 bases and J dropped 12 bases, with 10 bases sitting between them. CDR1 and CDR2 from the germline V gene are LNHDA and SQIVND (reference sequence).

This sequence joins TRBV6-4 and TRBJ2-5, with 14 bases matching TRBD2. The length of the CDR3 is 14 residues. V trimming: 9 bases; J trimming: 6 bases; junction bases outside the gene matches: 6. The germline CDR1 and CDR2 sequences are MRHNA and SNTAGT. CDR3 residues: CARGLAGGRKTQYF. CDR3 nucleotides: TGTGCCAGAGGACTAGCGGGAGGCAGAAAGACCCAGTACTTC.

The rearrangement joins TRBV28 to TRBJ1-5; unclear D gene. V was cut by 5 bases and J by 0 bases, with 8 bases left in between. The CDR3 consists of 14 residues. Germline-derived CDR1 and CDR2 are MDHEN and SYDVKM. The CDR3 sequence is CASSHAHSNQPQHF. The CDR3 DNA is TGTGCCAGCAGTCACGCACATAGCAATCAGCCCCAGCATTTT.